Listed below are T cell receptor beta chains from one sample, sequenced in a study of cytomegalovirus exposure and HLA in healthy donors. Only in-frame clones appear in the TCRdb table, and some are missing; sequencing was by immunoSEQ multiplex PCR. Of some 80,000 clones listed, over 75% are singletons. The specimen sequenced was PBMCs. The receptors shown here come from a human donor in good health. CDR3s include the opening cysteine and the closing phenylalanine or tryptophan. A D gene is named only where the DNA matches it firmly. The size entry is marked missing in some rows and otherwise reads once, few, many or a size class.

CDR3nt | CDR3aa | abundance | d_gene | j_gene | v_gene
TGTGCCAGCAGCTCCGGACAGGCCGGGGGCAATCAGCCCCAGCATTTT | CASSSGQAGGNQPQHF | once | TRBD1 | TRBJ1-5 | TRBV7-2
TGTGCCACCTTACAGGGGCCAAAATCCTACGAGCAGTACTTC | CATLQGPKSYEQYF | . | . | TRBJ2-7 | TRBV21-1
TGTGCCAGCAGCTTCCCCGGTCGTACGCAGTATTTT | CASSFPGRTQYF | . | . | TRBJ2-3 | TRBV5-6
TGTGCCTGGAGTGTATCCTCAGGGCCGAATCAGCCCCAGAATTTT | CAWSVSSGPNQPQNF | once | . | TRBJ1-5 | TRBV30
TGTGCCAGCAGTTACCCCTTAGGACAGGGGAACACTGAAGCTTTCTTT | CASSYPLGQGNTEAFF | . | TRBD1 | TRBJ1-1 | TRBV6-5
TGTGCCAGCGGGGTGGGACAGAGCGGGACAGATACGCAGTATTTT | CASGVGQSGTDTQYF | . | . | TRBJ2-3 | TRBV6-5
TGTGCCAGCAGCCAAGGACAGGGGCGGAATCAGCCCCAGCATTTT | CASSQGQGRNQPQHF | . | TRBD1 | TRBJ1-5 | TRBV4-2
TGTGCCAGCAGCTTTGTTTCAGGGGGTTCACCCCTCCACTTT | CASSFVSGGSPLHF | . | TRBD1 | TRBJ1-6 | TRBV7-8
TGTGCCACAGGGACAGGCCTGAACACTGAAGCTTTCTTT | CATGTGLNTEAFF | . | TRBD1 | TRBJ1-1 | TRBV2
TGTGCCACCACCTCGGGGACAGGGGGCTATGGCTACACCTTC | CATTSGTGGYGYTF | . | TRBD1 | TRBJ1-2 | TRBV28
TGCAGCGTAGGACTAGCGGAAAGCACAGATACGCAGTATTTT | CSVGLAESTDTQYF | . | TRBD2 | TRBJ2-3 | TRBV29-1
TGTGCCAGCAGCCCAGGGTTTCTGACAGGGTCCAATCAGCCCCAGCATTTT | CASSPGFLTGSNQPQHF | . | TRBD1 | TRBJ1-5 | TRBV13
TGTGCCAGCAGCGTAGGAGGTTATTCGGACACTGAAGCTTTCTTT | CASSVGGYSDTEAFF | . | . | TRBJ1-1 | TRBV9
TGCGCCAGCAGCTTGGGGGGACAGGGGACTGAAAAACTGTTTTTT | CASSLGGQGTEKLFF | . | TRBD1 | TRBJ1-4 | TRBV5-1
TGTGCCAGCAGACCGGGACTAGCGGGGGGGGGCACAGATACGCAGTATTTT | CASRPGLAGGGTDTQYF | . | TRBD2 | TRBJ2-3 | TRBV5-4
TGTGCCAGCAGCGGACAGGGTACCTACGAGCAGTACTTC | CASSGQGTYEQYF | . | TRBD1 | TRBJ2-7 | TRBV2
TGTGCCAGCAGTTCCTGGGGGAGGCGTACAGATACGCAGTATTTT | CASSSWGRRTDTQYF | . | . | TRBJ2-3 | TRBV9
TGTGCCAGCAGCCCACGGGTCGGCTCTGGGGCCAACGTCCTGACTTTC | CASSPRVGSGANVLTF | . | . | TRBJ2-6 | TRBV7-6
TGCGCCAGCAGCCATAGGACTAGCGATGAGCAGTTCTTC | CASSHRTSDEQFF | . | TRBD2 | TRBJ2-1 | TRBV4-3
TGTGCCAGCAGTTACACGGGGGGGGCGAACGAGCAGTACTTC | CASSYTGGANEQYF | . | TRBD2 | TRBJ2-7 | TRBV6-5
TGCGCCAGCAGCTTGGCAACAGGTAGCTCCTACGAGCAGTACTTC | CASSLATGSSYEQYF | . | . | TRBJ2-7 | TRBV5-1
TGTGCCAGTAGTATAGGGGCCCTTGAAGCTTTCTTT | CASSIGALEAFF | once | . | TRBJ1-1 | TRBV19
TGTGCCAGTAGTCCCCTAGGGCAGGGGTCCACTGAAGCTTTCTTT | CASSPLGQGSTEAFF | . | . | TRBJ1-1 | TRBV19
TGTGCCAGCAGCCCCGAAGGACTAGCGGGGTCTGAGACCCAGTACTTC | CASSPEGLAGSETQYF | . | TRBD2 | TRBJ2-5 | TRBV7-9
TGTGCCAGCAGTTCAGGGGTAATACCCGAAGCTTTCTTT | CASSSGVIPEAFF | . | . | TRBJ1-1 | TRBV6-6
TGTGCCAGCAGTTATCGCCGGGGGGGCCACTACGAGCAGTACTTC | CASSYRRGGHYEQYF | few | TRBD2 | TRBJ2-7 | TRBV6-6
TGTGCCTGGAGTTTTGACAGCCAAAACACCATATATTTT | CAWSFDSQNTIYF | . | . | TRBJ1-3 | TRBV30
TGTGCCAGCTCACTTGTGACAGGGACCTACGAGCAGTACTTC | CASSLVTGTYEQYF | few | TRBD1 | TRBJ2-7 | TRBV18
TGTGCCAGCAGCTTAGCATGGACAGCCTACGAGCAGTACTTC | CASSLAWTAYEQYF | few | . | TRBJ2-7 | TRBV7-2
TGTGCCAGCTCACCATCAGGGGATGGTTACGAGCAGTACTTC | CASSPSGDGYEQYF | . | . | TRBJ2-7 | TRBV18
TGTGCCAGCAGTTTAAACGGAGATAGCAATCAGCCCCAGCATTTT | CASSLNGDSNQPQHF | . | . | TRBJ1-5 | TRBV27
TGTGCCAGCTCAGCAGGAGGCATTTCCTACGAGCAGTACTTC | CASSAGGISYEQYF | . | . | TRBJ2-7 | TRBV18
TGTGCCAGCAGCTTTCGAGCGGGGGCGAGGGGAGATACGCAGTATTTT | CASSFRAGARGDTQYF | . | TRBD2 | TRBJ2-3 | TRBV7-2
TGTGCCAGCAGTTACTCGAGAACAGGGGGCAGAGATGAGCAGTTCTTC | CASSYSRTGGRDEQFF | . | TRBD1 | TRBJ2-1 | TRBV6-6
TGTGCCAGCAGCCCATCAGATAGCAATCAGCCCCAGCATTTT | CASSPSDSNQPQHF | . | . | TRBJ1-5 | TRBV11-2
TGTGCCAGCAGCCCAGGGGGAGTAAAGTCCTACAATGAGCAGTTCTTC | CASSPGGVKSYNEQFF | once | TRBD1 | TRBJ2-1 | TRBV7-9
TGTGCCAGCAGTTTTATACAGGGCTCCTATAATTCACCCCTCCACTTT | CASSFIQGSYNSPLHF | . | . | TRBJ1-6 | TRBV6-5
TGTGCCAGCAGTGAATTTGAGGGTCAGGAGCAGTTCTTC | CASSEFEGQEQFF | few | . | TRBJ2-1 | TRBV25-1
TGTGCCAGCAGCTTGGGACAGTTGGCTAACTATGGCTACCCCTTC | CASSLGQLANYGYPF | . | . | TRBJ1-2 | TRBV5-6
TGTGCCAGCAGCTTGTTTACAGGGTTATCACCAAATGAGCAGTTCTTC | CASSLFTGLSPNEQFF | . | . | TRBJ2-1 | TRBV5-4
TGTGCCAGCAGCTCCCAGCGGGGGGGAGCGGGCACAGATACGCAGTATTTT | CASSSQRGGAGTDTQYF | . | TRBD2 | TRBJ2-3 | TRBV13
TGTGCCACCAGCAGAGAAAAGAACTATAATGAAAAACTGTTTTTT | CATSREKNYNEKLFF | . | . | TRBJ1-4 | TRBV15
TGTGCCAGCAGCCTCCCAACTAATGAAAAACTGTTTTTT | CASSLPTNEKLFF | . | . | TRBJ1-4 | TRBV5-5
TGTGCCTGGGCAGTGAACACTGAAGCTTTCTTT | CAWAVNTEAFF | . | . | TRBJ1-1 | TRBV30
TGTGCCAGCAGCCCCATCGGGGGGCGGAGAGAGACCCAGTACTTC | CASSPIGGRRETQYF | . | . | TRBJ2-5 | TRBV7-2
TGTGCCAGCAGCTTAGACGGAGCTAACTATGGCTACACCTTC | CASSLDGANYGYTF | . | . | TRBJ1-2 | TRBV7-2